This T cell receptor (beta chain) was documented in a study of cytomegalovirus exposure and HLA in healthy donors. Looked up from germline, CDR1 is LGHNA and CDR2 is YSLEER. V gave up 0 bases and J gave up 4 bases, with 16 bases separating them. The CDR3 extends over 16 amino acids. This clone has only one observation. The antigen remains unidentified. In the PCR, 60 Vbeta and 13 Jbeta primers were used. Libraries were prepared by immunoSEQ multiplex PCR; TCRdb keeps only in-frame clonotypes and omits some of them. The table has 150,000 to 190,000 clones, about 68% seen once. Study outcomes and limitations: In terms of immune exposure information, only CMV serostatus was available. Earlier analysis looked at TCR beta V segments, and most were productive about 90% or about 30% of the time. The majority of TCR sequences were rare, yet some public TCRs appeared in many donors.

The J gene is TRBJ2-7, the V gene TRBV4-3; the D gene is possibly TRBD1 (6 bases). The receptor's source is a man aged 18 to 29 in good health and CMV-seronegative. Sequenced: PBMCs. The CDR3 nucleotides are TGCGCCAGCAGCCAAGATAGGGGGAGTCTAAGATACGAGCAGTACTTC. This encodes CASSQDRGSLRYEQYF.